This TCR beta chain is from a study of T-cell reconstitution after alpha-beta-depleted transplantation in children. TCRbeta library preparation incorporated unique molecular identifiers. Each CDR3 protein gets one entry after TCRdb re-called the PCR reads with MiXCR. The sample lists roughly 570,000 distinct CDR3 sequences, roughly 30% occurring once. Trimming cost V 5 bases and J 4 bases; bases outside gene matches: 8. The CDR3 sequence is 16 residues long. Germline V gives CDR1 SGHAT, CDR2 FQDESV (reference sequence). Source: PBMCs, taken before TCRalphabeta/CD19-depleted stem cell transplant. This receptor was taken from a boy younger than two with Wiskott-Aldrich syndrome, due to receive a stem cell transplant. The rearrangement joins TRBV11-1 to TRBJ2-1, with 10 bases lining up with TRBD2. CDR3 sequence (DNA): TGTGCCAGCAGCCCACCAGCTAGCGGGGGATACAATGAGCAGTTCTTC. It codes for CASSPPASGGYNEQFF.